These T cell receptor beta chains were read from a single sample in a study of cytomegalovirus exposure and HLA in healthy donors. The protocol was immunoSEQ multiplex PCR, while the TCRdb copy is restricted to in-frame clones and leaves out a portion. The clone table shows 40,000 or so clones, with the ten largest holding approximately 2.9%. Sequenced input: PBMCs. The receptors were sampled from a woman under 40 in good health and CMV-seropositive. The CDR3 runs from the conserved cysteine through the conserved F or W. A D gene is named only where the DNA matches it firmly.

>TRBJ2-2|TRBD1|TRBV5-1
TGCGCCAGCAGCTCGCGTACAGGGGCGGGGGAGCTGTTTTTT
CASSSRTGAGELFF
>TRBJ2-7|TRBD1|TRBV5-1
TGCGCCAGCAGCAACGGACAGGCCCCCTCCTACGAGCAGTACTTC
CASSNGQAPSYEQYF
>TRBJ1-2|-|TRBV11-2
TGTGCCAGCAGCGCAGATCTGATATATGGCTACACCTTC
CASSADLIYGYTF
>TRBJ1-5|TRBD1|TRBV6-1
TGTGCCAGCAGCCCGACAGGGGGCGAACAGCCCCAGCATTTT
CASSPTGGEQPQHF
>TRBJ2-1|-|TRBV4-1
TGCGCCAGCAGCCAAGATACAGATGAGCAGTTCTTC
CASSQDTDEQFF
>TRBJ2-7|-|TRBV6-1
TGTGCCAGCAGTGTGACAGGAACATACGAGCAGTACTTC
CASSVTGTYEQYF
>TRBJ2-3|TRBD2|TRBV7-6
TGTGCCAGCACCGCTAGCGGGGGGGCCAGCGGGGATACGCAGTATTTT
CASTASGGASGDTQYF
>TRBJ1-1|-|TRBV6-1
TGTGCCAGCAGTGCCCAAGCACGGGGTGGCACTGAAGCTTTCTTT
CASSAQARGGTEAFF
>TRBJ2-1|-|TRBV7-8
TGTGCCAGCCAATACAGGGTTAATCCTTACAATGAGCAGTTCTTC
CASQYRVNPYNEQFF
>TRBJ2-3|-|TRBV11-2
TGTGCCAGCAGCTTAGCGGGGAGTACAGATACGCAGTATTTT
CASSLAGSTDTQYF
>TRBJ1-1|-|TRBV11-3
TGTGCCAGCAGCTTAGATCGAGGCAGGGGAGCTTTCTTT
CASSLDRGRGAFF
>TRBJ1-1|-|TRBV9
TGTGCCAGCAGCGTGGAGAAGACAGCGAACACTGAAGCTTTCTTT
CASSVEKTANTEAFF
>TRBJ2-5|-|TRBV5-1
TGCGCCAGCAGCTTGGTGGAACCCGGGGAGACCCAGTACTTC
CASSLVEPGETQYF
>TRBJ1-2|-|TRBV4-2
TGTGCCAGCAGCCAAATACAGAGCAATAACTATGGCTACACCTTC
CASSQIQSNNYGYTF
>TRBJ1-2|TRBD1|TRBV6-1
TGTGCCAGCAGTGAAGAGACAGGGGGCGCTTATGGCTACACCTTC
CASSEETGGAYGYTF
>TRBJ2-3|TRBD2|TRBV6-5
TGTGCCAGCAGACTAAGCGGGGGGGCCGGAGATACGCAGTATTTT
CASRLSGGAGDTQYF
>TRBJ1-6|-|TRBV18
TGTGCCAGCGCACTCCAGCAGGGTTCCTATAATTCACCCCTCCACTTT
CASALQQGSYNSPLHF
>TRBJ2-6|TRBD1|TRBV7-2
TGTGCCAGCAGCTTACGAGGACAGGGCTCTATTGGGGCCAACGTCCTGACTTTC
CASSLRGQGSIGANVLTF
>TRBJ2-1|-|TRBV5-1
TGCGCCAGCAGCTTGACCCAATCCACTAGCTCCTCCTACAATGAGCAGTTCTTC
CASSLTQSTSSSYNEQFF
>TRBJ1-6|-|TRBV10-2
TGCGCCAGCAACTCAGGACTTAATTCACCCCTCCACTTT
CASNSGLNSPLHF
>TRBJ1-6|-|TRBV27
TGTGCCAGCAAAACCGGCGGTCCCCTCCACTTT
CASKTGGPLHF
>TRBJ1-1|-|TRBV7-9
TGTGCCAGCAGCTTATCCCCGAGATCCCTGACAGAGAGCACTGAAGCTTTCTTT
CASSLSPRSLTESTEAFF